Listed here are 18 T cell receptor beta chains from one sample, sequenced in a study of cytomegalovirus exposure and HLA in healthy donors. Measured with immunoSEQ multiplex PCR; TCRdb has only the in-frame clones, and not every one. The data hold approximately 200,000 clones, with approximately 80% observed a single time. The sequenced material came from PBMCs. All receptors come from a woman aged 25 to 39 in good health and CMV-seropositive.

The V call is TRBV6-1, the J call TRBJ2-3, with TRBD2 matching over 7 bases. Germline values: CDR1 MNHNS, CDR2 SASEGT. V gave up 2 bases and J gave up 6 bases; unmatched junction bases: 11. The length of the CDR3 is 16 residues. The CDR3 nucleotides read TGTGCCAGCAGTGAACCGATCGGGCTAGCGGCGGATACGCAGTATTTT. Translated: CASSEPIGLAADTQYF.

The chain recombines TRBV6-5 with TRBJ2-7, with D perhaps matching TRBD1 (5 bases). Germline CDR1 MNHEY, CDR2 SVGAGI. Trimming removed 5 bases from V and 2 bases from J, with 10 bases in between. The CDR3 sequence is 13 residues long. The CDR3: CASSHDRAYEQYF. The CDR3 region has the DNA TGTGCCAGCAGTCATGACAGAGCCTACGAGCAGTACTTC.

This CDR3 is CASSLVLASSYNEQFF. The CDR3 region has the DNA TGTGCCAGCAGCTTGGTCCTAGCGAGCTCCTACAATGAGCAGTTCTTC. The chain recombines TRBV11-2 with TRBJ2-1; D is perhaps TRBD2 (6 bases). The length of the CDR3 is 16 residues. V lost 3 bases, J lost 0 bases, and 12 bases lay in between. CDR1 and CDR2 from the germline V gene are SGHAT and FQNNGV.

This clone showed up just once. The chain joins TRBV2 to TRBJ2-1, with 7 bases lining up with TRBD2. The trim removed 7 bases at V and 7 bases at J, leaving 13 bases unmatched. The V gene's germline CDR1 is SNHLY and CDR2 FYNNEI. The CDR3 is 15 residues long. CDR3 sequence: CASKGGREHRNEQFF. The CDR3 region has the DNA TGTGCCAGCAAAGGAGGGCGGGAGCATCGTAATGAGCAGTTCTTC.

This sequence joins TRBV5-4 and TRBJ2-2; 8 positions agree with TRBD1. Germline trimming cut 6 bases from V and 5 bases from J; bases unmatched to any gene: 12. The CDR3 is 16 amino acids. Germline loops: CDR1 SGHNT, CDR2 YYREEE (reference sequence). CDR3 coding DNA: TGTGCCAGCAACAAACCCGGACAGGGAGGAACCGGGGAGCTGTTTTTT. As protein: CASNKPGQGGTGELFF. The variable domain in full, with the rest retrieved from reference TRBV5-4 and TRBJ2-2, is ETGVTQSPTHLIKTRGQQVTLRCSSQSGHNTVSWYQQALGQGPQFIFQYYREEENGRGNFPPRFSGLQFPNYSSELNVNALELDDSALYLCASNKPGQGGTGELFFGEGSRLTVL.

CDR3 nucleotides: TGTGCCAGTAGTATCCGCCGACAGTTAGCTAACTATGGCTACACCTTC. This encodes CASSIRRQLANYGYTF. This chain uses TRBV19 with TRBJ1-2, with D possibly matching TRBD1 (5 bases). The CDR3 loop spans 16 amino acids. Trimming pared 3 bases from V and 0 bases from J, leaving 14 bases between. Germline CDR1 is LNHDA and CDR2 is SQIVND (reference sequence).

The chain carries TRBV5-5 and TRBJ2-7; 9 bases agree with TRBD2. CDR3 length: 14 amino acids. V lost 4 bases and J lost 6; bases outside the gene matches: 8. In germline, CDR1 is SGHKS, CDR2 YYEKEE (reference sequence). The CDR3 DNA is TGTGCCAGCAGCCTTGGGGGACTAGCTCCCGAGCAGTACTTC. Amino acids: CASSLGGLAPEQYF.

V is TRBV7-9 and J is TRBJ2-7; tentative D call: TRBD1 (6 bases). V was shortened by 5 bases and J by 3 bases, with 11 bases between the two germline ends. The CDR3 sequence is 13 residues long. CDR1 and CDR2 from the germline V gene are SEHNR and FQNEAQ (reference sequence). The CDR3 DNA follows: TGTGCCAGCAGCCAGACGACAGGCTACGAGCAGTACTTC. This sequence encodes CASSQTTGYEQYF.

V usage is TRBV6-5 and J usage is TRBJ2-5; D might be TRBD1 (7 bases). Per the germline V gene, CDR1 is MNHEY and CDR2 is SVGAGI. V lost 5 bases and J lost 1, with 14 bases in between. This CDR3 spans 15 amino acids. The CDR3 reads CASSAGQKIQETQYF. The CDR3 nucleotides are TGTGCCAGCAGTGCGGGACAGAAAATCCAAGAGACCCAGTACTTC.

This clone has a handful of counts. The genes are TRBV30 and TRBJ2-3; TRBD2 matches 7 bases. V shed 5 bases and J 2 bases; nucleotides not matched to a gene: 4. CDR1 GTSNPN and CDR2 SVGIG come from the germline V gene (reference sequence). The CDR3 sequence is 13 residues long. The CDR3 DNA follows: TGTGCCTGGGCGGGGGACCTCACAGATACGCAGTATTTT. Amino acid sequence: CAWAGDLTDTQYF.

J is TRBJ1-1 and V is TRBV6-5; no definite D call. The V end was cut by 0 bases, the J end by 11 bases, with 7 bases between. The germline gives CDR1 MNHEY, CDR2 SVGAGI. The CDR3 spans 11 residues. CDR3 bases: TGTGCCAGCAGTTACTCGAATCGGGCTTTCTTT. Protein product: CASSYSNRAFF.

The gene calls are TRBV6-5 and TRBJ2-7; possibly TRBD2 for D (6 bases). This CDR3 has 13 amino acids. V was cut by 6 bases and J by 2 bases, with 11 bases left in between. Germline lookup yields CDR1 MNHEY and CDR2 SVGAGI. The CDR3 nucleotides read TGTGCCAGCAGATTCCGGGAGACCTACGAGCAGTACTTC. It codes for CASRFRETYEQYF.

In its sample, this clone was seen once. The genes are TRBV7-9 and TRBJ2-1, with no clear D. The CDR3 extends over 14 amino acids. V shed 8 bases and J shed 0 bases, with 11 bases lying between them. Germline loops: CDR1 SEHNR, CDR2 FQNEAQ (reference sequence). CDR3 nucleotide sequence: TGTGCCAGCGGTAGTTTTGTCTCCTACAATGAGCAGTTCTTC. It yields the protein CASGSFVSYNEQFF.

The V and J genes are TRBV30 and TRBJ2-2, with 7 positions matching TRBD2. The V segment lost 2 bases and the J segment 3 bases; nucleotides outside the gene matches: 6. Germline V gene lookup returns CDR1 GTSNPN and CDR2 SVGIG (reference sequence). The CDR3 spans 15 residues. CDR3 amino acids: CAWSRGVLDTGELFF. The CDR3 DNA sequence: TGTGCCTGGAGTCGGGGGGTTCTGGACACCGGGGAGCTGTTTTTT. The full variable domain, its missing parts supplied by reference TRBV30 and TRBJ2-2, is SQTIHQWPATLVQPVGSPLSLECTVEGTSNPNLYWYRQAAGRGLQLLFYSVGIGQISSEVPQNLSASRPQDRQFILSSKKLLLSDSGFYLCAWSRGVLDTGELFFGEGSRLTVL.

The chain combines TRBV27 with TRBJ2-7; no firm D call. V lost 4 bases to trimming and J lost 3 bases, with 4 bases between them. The germline V gene encodes CDR1 MNHEY and CDR2 SMNVEV (reference sequence). The CDR3 loop spans 11 amino acids. The CDR3 reads CASSSVYEQYF. CDR3 DNA sequence: TGTGCCAGCAGTTCGGTCTACGAGCAGTACTTC.

The genes are TRBV4-1 and TRBJ2-2; 8 positions agree with TRBD2. Germline V CDR1 and CDR2: MGHRA, YSYEKL. CDR3 length: 17 amino acids. Trimming cost V 3 bases and J 7 bases; bases outside gene matches: 13. The CDR3 loop reads CASSQYTGTSRGGELFF. The CDR3 region has the DNA TGCGCCAGCAGCCAGTATACCGGGACTAGTAGAGGCGGGGAGCTGTTTTTT.

The CDR3 coding sequence is TGTGCCATCAGAGGACAGGGGCTAAACACTGAAGCTTTCTTT. It is translated as CAIRGQGLNTEAFF. The chain is built from TRBV10-3 and TRBJ1-1; TRBD1 matches 9 bases. Germline values: CDR1 ENHRY, CDR2 SYGVKD. The CDR3 extends over 14 amino acids. The ends lost 6 bases at V and 2 bases at J; junction bases unmatched: 4.

The chain employs TRBV28 and TRBJ1-2; possible D gene TRBD1, 5 bases. Per the germline V gene, CDR1 is MDHEN and CDR2 is SYDVKM. This CDR3 region has 13 residues. Trimming cost V 6 bases and J 2 bases, with 10 bases left between them. This chain's CDR3 is CASRDTRNYGYTF. DNA of the CDR3: TGTGCCAGCAGGGACACCCGAAACTATGGCTACACCTTC.